This TCR beta chain came from a study of shared clonotypes between healthy human individuals. Deletions cut 6 bases from V and 3 bases from J, with 12 bases between. The CDR3 length is 13 residues. Germline V gives CDR1 KGHSH, CDR2 LQKENI. Each cell subset's genomic DNA was divided evenly among several immunoSEQ plates. TCRdb's table, derived via immunoSEQ multiplex PCR, lists solely in-frame clones and lacks some. The data contain roughly 520,000 clones, approximately 95% of them seen just once; the ten biggest clones take up 0.05% to 0.08%. About this clone: Its antigen remains unknown.

Findings and caveats of the study: The naive CD4 repertoires of several donors were compared, and around 4.9% of clonotypes were shared. The study generally estimated greater richness for naive than memory subsets.

The TCR was taken from a woman in her twenties or thirties in good health. The sample consisted of naive CD4+ T cells sorted from blood. Described subset: CD45RA+ positively selected. This sequence joins TRBV18 and TRBJ2-7; possibly TRBD1 for D (6 bases). The CDR3 loop reads CASSLTQGYEQYF. The CDR3 DNA is TGTGCCAGCTCCCTCACACAGGGCTACGAGCAGTACTTC.